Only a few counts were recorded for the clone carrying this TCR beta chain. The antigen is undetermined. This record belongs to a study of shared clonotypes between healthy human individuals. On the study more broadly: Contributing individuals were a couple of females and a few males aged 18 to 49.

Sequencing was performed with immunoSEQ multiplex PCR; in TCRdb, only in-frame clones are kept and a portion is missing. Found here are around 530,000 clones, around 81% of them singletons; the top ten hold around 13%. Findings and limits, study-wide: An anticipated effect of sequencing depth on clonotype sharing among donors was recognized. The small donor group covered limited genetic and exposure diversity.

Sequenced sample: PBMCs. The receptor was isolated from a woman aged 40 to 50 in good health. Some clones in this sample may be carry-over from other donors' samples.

The CDR3 sequence: CASSTPFDEQYF. DNA for the CDR3: TGTGCCAGTAGTACCCCCTTCGACGAGCAGTACTTC. The genes are TRBV19 and TRBJ2-7; no clear D. Germline loops: CDR1 LNHDA, CDR2 SQIVND (reference sequence). The CDR3 loop spans 12 amino acids. V lost 4 bases to trimming and J lost 5 bases, with 9 bases between them.